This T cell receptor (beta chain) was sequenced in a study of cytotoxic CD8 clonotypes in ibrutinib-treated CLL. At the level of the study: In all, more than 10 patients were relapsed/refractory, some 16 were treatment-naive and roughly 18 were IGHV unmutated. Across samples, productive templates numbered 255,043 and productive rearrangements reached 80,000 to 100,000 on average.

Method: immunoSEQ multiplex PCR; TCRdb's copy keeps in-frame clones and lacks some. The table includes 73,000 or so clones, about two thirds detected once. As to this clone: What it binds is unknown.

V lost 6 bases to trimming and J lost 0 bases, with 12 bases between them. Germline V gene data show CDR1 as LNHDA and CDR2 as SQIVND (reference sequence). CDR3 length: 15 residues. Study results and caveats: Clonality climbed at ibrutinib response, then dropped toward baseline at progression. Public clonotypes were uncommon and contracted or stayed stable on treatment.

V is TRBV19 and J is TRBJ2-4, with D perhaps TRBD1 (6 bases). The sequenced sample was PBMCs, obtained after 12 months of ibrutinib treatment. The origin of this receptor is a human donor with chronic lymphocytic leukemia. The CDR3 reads CASSKQGVAKNIQYF. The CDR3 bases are TGTGCCAGTAGCAAACAGGGCGTAGCCAAAAACATTCAGTACTTC.